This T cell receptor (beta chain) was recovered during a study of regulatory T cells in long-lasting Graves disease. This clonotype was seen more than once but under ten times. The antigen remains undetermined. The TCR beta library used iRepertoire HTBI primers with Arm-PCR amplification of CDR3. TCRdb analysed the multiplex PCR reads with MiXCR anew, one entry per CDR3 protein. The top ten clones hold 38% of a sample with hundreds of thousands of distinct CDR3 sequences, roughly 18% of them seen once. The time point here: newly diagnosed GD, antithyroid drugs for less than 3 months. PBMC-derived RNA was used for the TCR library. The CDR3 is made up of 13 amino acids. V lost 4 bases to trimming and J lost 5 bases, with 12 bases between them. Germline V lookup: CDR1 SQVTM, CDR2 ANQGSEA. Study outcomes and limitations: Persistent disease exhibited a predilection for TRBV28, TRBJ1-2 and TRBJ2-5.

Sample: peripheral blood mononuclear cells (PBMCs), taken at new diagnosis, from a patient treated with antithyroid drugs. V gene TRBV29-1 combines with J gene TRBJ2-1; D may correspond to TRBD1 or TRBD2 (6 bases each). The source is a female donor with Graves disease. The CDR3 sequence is CSVGGAGDNEQFF. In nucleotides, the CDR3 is TGCAGCGTTGGGGGGGCCGGGGACAATGAGCAGTTCTTC.